The clone carrying this TCR beta chain came up once. Its antigen is unknown. From germline, CDR1 is SGHTA and CDR2 FQGNSA. V was trimmed by 5 bases and J by 4 bases, leaving 24 bases between them. This CDR3 spans 18 amino acids. The study ran its PCR with 60 Vbeta and 13 Jbeta primers. The assay was immunoSEQ multiplex PCR, and TCRdb's table has in-frame clones only and misses some. The data show under 200,000 clones, approximately 80% seen once. Donors were ostensibly healthy at sampling, although undocumented immune exposures were probable. The record originates from a study of cytomegalovirus exposure and HLA in healthy donors. Study-wide results and limits: Beyond CMV serostatus, there was no information to go on about immune exposure. In a later analysis, a missense DCLRE1C variant was linked to TCR beta V- and J-gene trimming.

The origin of this receptor is a man younger than 35 in good health and CMV-seronegative. What was sequenced was PBMCs. J is TRBJ1-5 and V is TRBV7-2, with D possibly being TRBD1 (6 bases). The CDR3 protein is CASSLSPSGGLGNQPQHF. CDR3 in DNA: TGTGCCAGCAGCCTATCCCCGTCGGGGGGGCTAGGGAATCAGCCCCAGCATTTT.